A single sample gave rise to the 16 T cell receptor beta chains below, sequenced in a study of cytomegalovirus exposure and HLA in healthy donors. PCR amplification relied on 60 Vbeta primers (plus 13 Jbeta primers). TCRdb's table, derived via immunoSEQ multiplex PCR, lists solely in-frame clones and lacks some. This sample carries about 190,000 clones, just under 75% of them seen once, and the ten largest clones take approximately 5%. The sample was PBMCs. Receptors were obtained from a man aged 30-40 years in good health and CMV-seropositive.

J is TRBJ1-1 and V is TRBV6-5; 8 bases are a match to TRBD1. After removal of 7 bases from V and 4 bases from J, the junction contained 5 bases not matched to a gene. Germline values: CDR1 MNHEY, CDR2 SVGAGI. This CDR3 spans 13 amino acids. This chain's CDR3 is CASIRTGTTEAFF. Here the CDR3 DNA reads TGTGCCAGCATCAGGACAGGGACCACTGAAGCTTTCTTT.

This clone occurred a few times. CDR3 sequence reads: CASSLAGTGRSPLHF. The CDR3 DNA follows: TGCGCCAGCAGCTTGGCCGGGACAGGGAGGTCACCCCTCCACTTT. The V and J genes are TRBV5-1 and TRBJ1-6; 9 bases map to TRBD1. Germline CDR1 is SGHRS and CDR2 is YFSETQ. This CDR3 is 15 amino acids long. V gave up 0 bases and J gave up 10 bases; unmatched junction bases: 5.

The chain is built from TRBV6-4 and TRBJ1-2; no firm D call. CDR1 is MRHNA and CDR2 is SNTAGT in the germline V gene. This CDR3 contains 12 residues. The V end was cut by 0 bases, the J end by 8 bases, with 7 bases between. The CDR3 bases are TGTGCCAGCAGTGACTCGACAAGCGGCTACACCTTC. Amino acid sequence: CASSDSTSGYTF.

This clone was counted only a few times. This chain uses TRBV19 with TRBJ2-6; TRBD2 is a possible D gene (6 bases). CDR3 length: 16 amino acids. The germline CDR1 and CDR2 sequences are LNHDA and SQIVND (reference sequence). V lost 6 bases, J lost 1 base, and 13 bases lay in between. CDR3 region: CASRSGDTSGANVLTF. The CDR3 DNA is TGTGCCAGTAGATCGGGGGATACGTCTGGGGCCAACGTCCTGACTTTC.

The sample holds a few counts of this clone. CDR3 loop: CASSLAPSFNEQFF. The CDR3, as DNA: TGTGCCAGCAGCTTAGCACCAAGCTTCAATGAGCAGTTCTTC. The gene calls are TRBV11-3 and TRBJ2-1; D ambiguous. This CDR3 is 14 amino acids long. Germline V CDR1 and CDR2: SGHNT, YENEEA. The V gene lost 1 base and the J gene lost 6 bases, with 10 bases spanning the gap.

The gene calls are TRBV11-2 and TRBJ1-1; TRBD1 agrees at 7 bases. V shed 5 bases, J shed 3 bases, and the junction held 12 bases outside the gene matches. CDR1 is SGHAT and CDR2 is FQNNGV in the germline V gene. There are 16 residues in the CDR3. CDR3 protein: CASSPRGPVGYTEAFF. The CDR3 DNA reads TGTGCCAGCAGCCCTAGGGGGCCAGTCGGGTACACTGAAGCTTTCTTT.

This clone was seen more than once but under ten times. The V and J genes are TRBV25-1 and TRBJ1-4, with 7 bases identical to TRBD1. Trimming at V came to 5 bases and at J to 5 bases, leaving 5 bases not matched to a gene. Germline V CDR1 and CDR2: MGHDK, SYGVNS. The CDR3 is made up of 14 amino acids. CDR3 bases: TGTGCCAGCAGTAGACAGGGTTCGAATGAAAAACTGTTTTTT. Translation: CASSRQGSNEKLFF.

This chain links TRBV28 with TRBJ2-1; TRBD2 aligns across 12 bases. V shed 10 bases and J 4 bases; nucleotides not matched to a gene: 5. CDR3 length: 14 residues. From germline, CDR1 is MDHEN and CDR2 SYDVKM. For the CDR3, the DNA is TGTGCCATCGAAGGACTAGCGGGATACAATGAGCAGTTCTTC. Translated, it gives CAIEGLAGYNEQFF.

J is TRBJ1-5 and V is TRBV23-1; D not resolved. TRBV23-1 is recorded as an ORF, its role being uncertain. The CDR3 covers 14 residues. Trimming cost V 5 bases and J 2 bases, with 10 bases left between them. The DNA for the CDR3 is TGCGCCAGCAGTGTCGCGGGTGGCAATCAGCCCCAGCATTTT. Amino acid sequence: CASSVAGGNQPQHF.

The sample holds one count of this clone. The J gene is TRBJ2-2, the V gene TRBV5-4, with D maybe TRBD2 (6 bases). The V end was cut by 1 base, the J end by 1 base, with 11 bases between. Germline CDR1 SGHNT, CDR2 YYREEE (reference sequence). This CDR3 comprises 16 residues. CDR3 coding DNA: TGTGCCAGCAGCTTGCTGGGCGGGGAGAACACCGGGGAGCTGTTTTTT. Translation gives CASSLLGGENTGELFF.

The rearrangement joins TRBV5-1 to TRBJ2-2; 14 bases are shared with TRBD2. Unmatched junction bases numbered 5, after V lost 7 bases and J lost 6 bases. The germline V gene encodes CDR1 SGHRS and CDR2 YFSETQ. This CDR3 spans 15 amino acids. The CDR3 protein is CASSPGLAGAGELFF. The CDR3 nucleotides read TGCGCCAGCTCACCGGGACTAGCGGGAGCCGGGGAGCTGTTTTTT.

The genes are TRBV5-4 and TRBJ2-4; 9 nucleotides line up with TRBD1. Losses at the gene ends were 3 bases for V and 3 bases for J; bases not matched to a gene: 7. The CDR3 is 16 amino acids. Germline assignment: CDR1 SGHNT and CDR2 YYREEE (reference sequence). The chain's CDR3 is CASSSTGGLGKNIQYF. As DNA, the CDR3 is TGTGCCAGCAGCTCGACAGGGGGGTTAGGCAAAAACATTCAGTACTTC.

This chain joins TRBV29-1 and TRBJ1-2; D remains ambiguous. The CDR3 runs 10 residues. Germline lookup yields CDR1 SQVTM and CDR2 ANQGSEA. With 3 bases removed from V and 8 bases from J, the gap between germline ends came to 7 bases. This CDR3 is CSVEAGGYTF. In DNA form, the CDR3 reads TGCAGCGTTGAGGCGGGAGGCTACACCTTC.

The chain carries TRBV7-2 and TRBJ2-2, with D unresolved. V dropped 5 bases and J dropped 2 bases, with 12 bases sitting between them. The germline V gene has CDR1 SGHTA and CDR2 FQGNSA. CDR3 length equals 15 residues. The DNA of the CDR3 is TGTGCCAGCAGCAGCGCCGGGTTTAACACCGGGGAGCTGTTTTTT. Its translation is CASSSAGFNTGELFF.

The rearrangement uses TRBV6-1 and TRBJ1-1; 8 bases map to TRBD1. Looked up from germline, CDR1 is MNHNS and CDR2 is SASEGT. The V segment lost 11 bases and the J segment 0 bases; nucleotides outside the gene matches: 11. The CDR3 length is 15 residues. CDR3 bases: TGTGCCTCCGAAGGGGGACAGGCGATGAACACTGAAGCTTTCTTT. Its protein product is CASEGGQAMNTEAFF.

The chain uses TRBV28 and TRBJ2-3; TRBD2 aligns across 11 bases. The CDR3 loop spans 15 amino acids. The germline V gene has CDR1 MDHEN and CDR2 SYDVKM. V gave up 5 bases and J gave up 4 bases; unmatched junction bases: 5. CDR3: CASSLTSGNADTQYF. DNA for the CDR3: TGTGCCAGCAGTCTGACTAGCGGGAATGCAGATACGCAGTATTTT.